Sequencing of this T cell receptor (beta chain) was carried out in a study of T cell responses to AZD1222 COVID-19 vaccine. Findings and caveats of the study: Seropositive status at baseline applied to only a handful of AZD1222 recipients. Spike was spanned by vaccine-associated CD4 TCRs, which were dominant at 160-218 and 743-854. Reportedly, close to half of spike-specific TCRs are directed against unmutated variant regions.

The CDR3 loop spans 17 amino acids. Trimming removed 1 base from V and 7 bases from J; junction bases left unmatched: 14. Germline CDR1 and CDR2: MGHRA and YSYEKL. Of note for this clone: Its antigen is not known.

This table comes from immunoSEQ multiplex PCR, and its TCRdb copy is limited to in-frame clones, with some not included. Of around 140,000 clones detected, nearly 90% appear once; the ten largest clones hold about 5%. This receptor was identified in an adult who received the MenACWY meningococcal vaccine as a control. Specimen: peripheral blood, collected 28 days after the second dose of the MenACWY control vaccine. The chain combines TRBV4-1 with TRBJ1-2; TRBD1 matches 8 bases. The CDR3 region is CASSQGLGDRSFRGYTF. The DNA of the CDR3 is TGCGCCAGCAGCCAAGGTCTCGGGGACAGGAGCTTTCGTGGCTACACCTTC.